Listed below are T cell receptor beta chains from one sample, sequenced in a study of shared clonotypes between healthy human individuals. Assay used: immunoSEQ multiplex PCR; TCRdb lists only in-frame clones, some missing. This table holds under 550,000 clones, 96% found once. Sequencing was done on a sample of naive CD4+ T cells sorted from blood. All receptors come from a young woman in good health. CDR3s include the opening cysteine and the closing phenylalanine or tryptophan.

TRBJ2-7	TRBV7-3	CASSLDRAAGTYEQYF
TRBJ1-5	TRBV6-5	CASKGRGNQPQHF
TRBJ2-1	TRBV5-1	CASSLAGLADYYNEQFF
TRBJ2-2	TRBV5-6	CASSWGTRRGTGELFF
TRBJ1-2	TRBV30	CARRGYGYTF
TRBJ1-1	TRBV2	CASSVIVGAGINFAGTEAFF
TRBJ2-7	TRBV11-1	CASSGQLAGGSYF
TRBJ1-2	TRBV25-1	CASSEPGQGLYGYTF
TRBJ1-1	TRBV5-1	CASSSTGRGTEAFF
TRBJ2-1	TRBV19	CASSIARTSSYNEQFF
TRBJ1-4	TRBV7-9	CASSLTIGEKLFF
TRBJ1-1	TRBV9	CASSVDGQGRAFF
TRBJ2-7	TRBV28	CASVTGAYEQYF
TRBJ2-5	TRBV2	CATRPRLIKETQYF
TRBJ2-2	TRBV5-4	CASSRAGVTTGELFF
TRBJ2-1	TRBV6-1	CASSEGSGRGNEQFF
TRBJ2-1	TRBV19	CASSTPGLAGPGPLNEQFF
TRBJ1-5	TRBV5-8	CASSSFKPQHF
TRBJ2-7	TRBV28	CASRLAGYEQYF
TRBJ1-4	TRBV6-8	CASSYTGGSGNEKLFF
TRBJ1-5	TRBV15	CATSTNLAGGNQPQHF
TRBJ1-1	TRBV29-1	CSVRRDGTEAFF
TRBJ1-2	TRBV2	CASSVDRGRGYTF
TRBJ2-5	TRBV27	CASSLLGTGVEQYF
TRBJ2-7	TRBV29-1	CSVETGGDEQYF
TRBJ1-5	TRBV30	CAWSGHGVQRWAQHF
TRBJ1-1	TRBV18	CASSPDRGPNTEAFF
NA	TRBV5-1	CASSASPGQFSYEQYF
TRBJ1-2	TRBV27	CASSRDGPNYGYTF
TRBJ2-1	TRBV11-2	CASSLAATESYNEQFF
TRBJ1-6	TRBV19	CASTQDRGSYNSPLHF
TRBJ2-2	TRBV7-6	CASSGRNTGELFF
TRBJ1-2	TRBV18	CASSPTDRGDYGYTF
TRBJ2-5	TRBV19	CASSPAWGQETQYF
TRBJ2-7	TRBV10-3	CAISESIGYEQYF
TRBJ2-7	TRBV18	CASSPTAGGPTTAEQYF
TRBJ1-4	TRBV4-1	CASSQVGTSRILFF
TRBJ2-7	TRBV6-1	CASSVDRTYEQYF
TRBJ1-5	TRBV30	CAWAGTGGYQPQHF
TRBJ2-7	TRBV6-6	CASSWATGGEQYF
TRBJ1-4	TRBV5-1	CASSYTTGGDEKLFF
TRBJ2-2	TRBV5-8	CASSLQRGTGELFF